Reported below is one T cell receptor (beta chain). What it binds is unknown. This sample stems from a study of T cell responses to AZD1222 COVID-19 vaccine. TCRdb's copy holds only in-frame clones and misses some; the assay was immunoSEQ multiplex PCR. The sample yields more than 60,000 clones, roughly 84% seen once. General observations from the study: White British ancestry dominated among donors, who included more females, and clonal diversity was possibly underestimated.

Here the sequenced sample was peripheral blood, taken on day 0 of AZD1222 vaccination. This sequence originates from an adult in good health.

For the CDR3, the DNA is TGCGCCAGCAGAGAGGGGGGGGCCTACGAGCAGTACTTC. It specifies CASREGGAYEQYF. The V gene is TRBV10-2, the J gene TRBJ2-7, with D possibly matching TRBD2 (7 bases). Per germline, CDR1 WSHSY and CDR2 SAAADI. V was shortened by 6 bases and J by 2 bases, with 11 bases between the two germline ends. There are 13 residues in the CDR3.